This entry lists 20 T cell receptor beta chains sequenced from one sample in a study of T cells after yellow fever vaccination. Each CDR3 protein is one row after TCRdb ran MiXCR on the 5' RACE reads. The sample lists hundreds of thousands of distinct CDR3 sequences, about 13% occurring once. This sample comprised PBMCs, obtained on the day of the yellow fever booster vaccination. The receptors here all came from a man aged 30-40 years who received the YFV17D yellow fever vaccine.

This clonotype came up a few times. This chain connects TRBV4-3 to TRBJ2-6; D unresolved. The CDR3 is made up of 18 amino acids. Germline lookup yields CDR1 LGHNA and CDR2 YSLEER. The ends were cut back, 1 base at V and 0 bases at J, with 13 bases in the middle. CDR3 residues: CASSQGPSISSGANVLTF. CDR3 nucleotides: TGCGCCAGCAGCCAAGGGCCGTCTATTAGCTCTGGGGCCAACGTCCTGACTTTC.

The V call is TRBV20-1, the J call TRBJ2-5; tentative D call: TRBD2 (5 bases). The CDR3 sequence is 13 residues long. With 6 bases removed from V and 5 bases from J, the gap between germline ends came to 16 bases. In germline, CDR1 is DFQATT, CDR2 SNEGSKA (reference sequence). CDR3 DNA sequence: TGCAGTGCGGAAGGGCCCGGGGTTGAGACCCAGTACTTC. Translating gives CSAEGPGVETQYF.

The V and J genes are TRBV20-1 and TRBJ2-5; 11 bases fit TRBD2. Per the germline V gene, CDR1 is DFQATT and CDR2 is SNEGSKA (reference sequence). The CDR3 has 15 residues. V gave up 5 bases and J gave up 1 base; unmatched junction bases: 6. As DNA, the CDR3 is TGCAGTGCTGGAAGACTAGCGGGATTCCAAGAGACCCAGTACTTC. This sequence encodes CSAGRLAGFQETQYF.

A few counts support this clonotype. V is TRBV10-3 and J is TRBJ2-5, with D unresolved. The CDR3 is 11 residues long. Per the germline V gene, CDR1 is ENHRY and CDR2 is SYGVKD. V lost 10 bases, J lost 6 bases, and 12 bases lay in between. CDR3 loop: CATQASKTQYF. In DNA form, the CDR3 reads TGTGCCACCCAAGCCTCGAAGACCCAGTACTTC.

The gene calls are TRBV2 and TRBJ1-1; D is uncertain. The length of the CDR3 is 14 residues. Trimming cost V 4 bases and J 1 base, with 10 bases left between them. Looked up from germline, CDR1 is SNHLY and CDR2 is FYNNEI. The CDR3 region has the DNA TGTGCCAGCAGTGCGGAGGGTAGGAACACTGAAGCTTTCTTT. Protein sequence: CASSAEGRNTEAFF.

This clonotype turned up a few times. The chain employs TRBV5-5 and TRBJ2-1; 8 nucleotides match TRBD2. CDR3 length equals 13 residues. With V trimmed by 3 bases and J by 9 bases, 5 bases remained unmatched. The germline gives CDR1 SGHKS, CDR2 YYEKEE (reference sequence). The CDR3 is CASSYGGGIEQFF. The DNA for the CDR3 is TGTGCCAGCAGCTACGGGGGGGGGATTGAGCAGTTCTTC. Filled out from reference TRBV5-5 and TRBJ2-1, the complete variable domain reads DAGVTQSPTHLIKTRGQQVTLRCSPISGHKSVSWYQQVLGQGPQFIFQYYEKEERGRGNFPDRFSARQFPNYSSELNVNALLLGDSALYLCASSYGGGIEQFFGPGTRLTVL.

This chain joins TRBV9 and TRBJ2-7; 11 bases align to TRBD2. V was pared by 4 bases and J by 3 bases, with 6 bases of the junction left unmatched. Germline V CDR1 and CDR2: SGDLS, YYNGEE. This CDR3 is 15 amino acids long. CDR3 loop: CASSPRLAGRYEQYF. The CDR3 DNA sequence: TGTGCCAGCAGCCCACGACTAGCGGGACGCTACGAGCAGTACTTC.

This clonotype was found a few times. The chain carries TRBV7-9 and TRBJ2-1, with D perhaps matching TRBD2 (5 bases). The CDR3 sequence is 15 residues long. V was pared by 1 base and J by 6 bases, with 13 bases between. CDR1 is SEHNR, CDR2 FQNEAQ, per germline (reference sequence). CDR3: CASSLVLVSPNEQFF. For the CDR3, the DNA is TGTGCCAGCAGCTTAGTACTAGTTTCACCCAATGAGCAGTTCTTC.

Turning to this clonotype: Compared with germline, one end of the junction differs, possibly owing to a read error. The chain combines TRBV7-9 with TRBJ2-1, with D perhaps TRBD2 (6 bases). The CDR3 is 15 amino acids. CDR1 and CDR2 (germline): SEHNR, FQNEAQ (reference sequence). The CDR3 DNA reads TGTGCCAGCAGCTTATTCAGCGGGTCGTACAATGAGCCGTTCTTC. Protein: CASSLFSGSYNEPFF.

The chain has TRBV5-1 and TRBJ2-7; D may be TRBD2 (5 bases). V lost 2 bases and J 2 bases, leaving 11 bases between the germline ends. Germline-derived CDR1 and CDR2 are SGHRS and YFSETQ. The CDR3 consists of 14 residues. CDR3: CASSFLDGTYEQYF. CDR3 in DNA: TGCGCCAGCAGCTTTCTGGACGGGACCTACGAGCAGTACTTC.

The V and J genes are TRBV29-1 and TRBJ2-7; TRBD2 agrees at 11 bases. J lost 4 bases, V lost 6 bases, and 8 bases had no gene match. The CDR3 spans 14 residues. The V gene's germline CDR1 is SQVTM and CDR2 ANQGSEA. The chain's CDR3 is CSVAGTSGPYEQYF. The CDR3, as DNA: TGCAGCGTGGCCGGGACTAGCGGACCTTACGAGCAGTACTTC.

This clonotype was picked up a small number of times. This chain links TRBV7-2 with TRBJ1-5, with 11 bases identical to TRBD1. The V and J ends lost 5 bases and 5 bases, in that order; junction bases with no gene match: 5. CDR3 length: 15 residues. Germline V gene sequence: CDR1 SGHTA, CDR2 FQGNSA. The CDR3 here is CASSPRTGGYQPQHF. CDR3 DNA: TGTGCCAGCAGCCCCAGGACAGGGGGCTATCAGCCCCAGCATTTT.

This clonotype was found a few times. This rearrangement joins TRBV10-2 to TRBJ1-1, with D possibly being TRBD1 (6 bases). V lost 5 bases, J lost 3 bases, and 10 bases lay in between. CDR3 length: 13 residues. Looked up from germline, CDR1 is WSHSY and CDR2 is SAAADI. In DNA, the CDR3 is TGCGCCAGCAGTCGGGGGGCCGACACTGAAGCTTTCTTT. Amino acids: CASSRGADTEAFF.

This clonotype was seen only a few times. The V gene is TRBV28, the J gene TRBJ1-3, with 7 nucleotides matching TRBD1. This CDR3 is built from 14 residues. V lost 3 bases, J lost 2 bases, and 1 base stayed unmatched. Germline values: CDR1 MDHEN, CDR2 SYDVKM. The CDR3 region is CASSFRGAGNTIYF. Here the CDR3 DNA reads TGTGCCAGCAGTTTCAGGGGGGCTGGAAACACCATATATTTT.

The rearrangement joins TRBV4-3 to TRBJ1-2; D unclear. The CDR3 runs 13 residues. Per the germline V gene, CDR1 is LGHNA and CDR2 is YSLEER. Trimming pared 0 bases from V and 5 bases from J, leaving 7 bases between. The DNA for the CDR3 is TGCGCCAGCAGCCAAGATCTAGGGTATGGCTACACCTTC. Translation gives CASSQDLGYGYTF.

In its sample, this clonotype was seen a few times. V usage is TRBV10-3 and J usage is TRBJ2-6, with no clear D. V was clipped by 5 bases and J by 4 bases, with 12 bases between them. The germline gives CDR1 ENHRY, CDR2 SYGVKD. CDR3 length equals 15 residues. DNA for the CDR3: TGTGCCATCAGTCGTTGGGAATCCGGGGCCAACGTCCTGACTTTC. It is translated as CAISRWESGANVLTF.

This clonotype was counted only a few times. This sequence joins TRBV5-1 and TRBJ2-2; D gene ambiguous. Germline V gene sequence: CDR1 SGHRS, CDR2 YFSETQ. Between the trimmed V and J ends, which lost 0 bases and 2 bases, there was a span of 8 bases. CDR3 length: 15 residues. In DNA, the CDR3 is TGCGCCAGCAGCTTGGTCAGGAGCAACACCGGGGAGCTGTTTTTT. Encoded protein: CASSLVRSNTGELFF.

V gene TRBV6-6 combines with J gene TRBJ2-3, with D possibly being TRBD1 (6 bases). The CDR3 has 11 amino acids. Germline CDR1 and CDR2: MNHNY and SVGAGI (reference sequence). V gave up 7 bases and J gave up 13 bases, with 15 bases separating them. The CDR3 loop is CASTLTGIEYF. For the CDR3, the DNA is TGTGCCAGCACCTTAACAGGGATCGAGTATTTT.

CDR3 nucleotides: TGTGCCAGCACGCGGGAGGGCCTCATCAATGAGCAGTTCTTC. Translating gives CASTREGLINEQFF. The V gene is TRBV7-8, the J gene TRBJ2-1, with 9 nucleotides matching TRBD2. With 7 bases clipped from V and 6 bases from J, the junction kept 7 bases outside the gene matches. This CDR3 region has 14 residues. Germline V gene data show CDR1 as SGHVS and CDR2 as FQNEAQ.

The V gene is TRBV12-3 or TRBV12-4, the J gene TRBJ2-1; 8 bases match TRBD1. With 6 bases clipped from V and 8 bases from J, the junction kept 6 bases outside the gene matches. This CDR3 comprises 13 residues. The CDR3 coding sequence is TGTGCCAGCAGGGGAGACAGGGGCCATGAGCAGTTCTTC. It specifies CASRGDRGHEQFF.